These 9 T cell receptor beta chains were all obtained from the same sample, sequenced in a study of cytomegalovirus exposure and HLA in healthy donors. Both 60 Vbeta primers and 13 Jbeta primers went into the PCR. Assay: immunoSEQ multiplex PCR; the TCRdb copy retains only in-frame clones and omits some. The sample lists around 50,000 clones, about 83% occurring once. Sequences were obtained from PBMCs. These receptors were obtained from a man younger than 45 in good health and CMV-seronegative.

The chain carries TRBV4-3 and TRBJ2-2, with D possibly TRBD2 on 5 matching bases. This CDR3 spans 15 amino acids. V lost 0 bases to trimming and J lost 6 bases, with 11 bases between them. CDR1 is LGHNA, CDR2 YSLEER, per germline. The CDR3 here is CASSQERDGSGELFF. In nucleotides, the CDR3 is TGCGCCAGCAGCCAAGAGAGGGATGGCTCCGGGGAGCTGTTTTTT.

This chain links TRBV18 with TRBJ2-7; TRBD2 matches at 7 bases. Germline V gives CDR1 KGHSH, CDR2 LQKENI. The V segment lost 6 bases and the J segment 1 base; nucleotides outside the gene matches: 9. The CDR3 totals 15 residues. The CDR3 DNA sequence: TGTGCCAGCTCCCCGGGGCAGCGGGGTTCCTACGAGCAGTACTTC. This codes for CASSPGQRGSYEQYF. Full variable domain (outside the CDR3, taken from reference TRBV18 and TRBJ2-7): NAGVMQNPRHLVRRRGQEARLRCSPMKGHSHVYWYRQLPEEGLKFMVYLQKENIIDESGMPKERFSAEFPKEGPSILRIQQVVRGDSAAYFCASSPGQRGSYEQYFGPGTRLTVT.

This clone was seen just once. The CDR3: CASSVGRGRVDTQYF. Here the CDR3 DNA reads TGTGCCAGCAGCGTAGGGCGGGGGAGGGTGGATACGCAGTATTTT. J is TRBJ2-3 and V is TRBV9; 7 bases agree with TRBD2. This CDR3 is 15 amino acids long. Per the germline V gene, CDR1 is SGDLS and CDR2 is YYNGEE. V was pared by 0 bases and J by 6 bases, with 7 bases of the junction left unmatched.

The chain couples TRBV11-3 to TRBJ2-2; possible D gene TRBD1, 6 bases. V was pared by 1 base and J by 1 base, with 10 bases between. The germline V gene has CDR1 SGHNT and CDR2 YENEEA. The CDR3 sequence is 16 residues long. The CDR3 coding sequence is TGTGCCAGCAGCTTAGGGTCAGGGGTGAACACCGGGGAGCTGTTTTTT. It specifies CASSLGSGVNTGELFF.

The J gene is TRBJ1-4, the V gene TRBV2; no clear D gene. Germline V gene sequence: CDR1 SNHLY, CDR2 FYNNEI. The ends were cut back, 8 bases at V and 3 bases at J, with 19 bases in the middle. CDR3 length: 16 residues. CDR3 in DNA: TGTGCCAGCCTCCTAACCTCCCTCGAGGCTAATGAAAAACTGTTTTTT. Amino acid sequence: CASLLTSLEANEKLFF.

CDR3 sequence reads: CASSSYRDRGSDEQYF. CDR3 coding DNA: TGTGCCAGCAGCTCATACCGGGACAGGGGGAGCGACGAGCAGTACTTC. The rearrangement links TRBV5-6 to TRBJ2-7; TRBD1 matches at 11 bases. After removal of 3 bases from V and 5 bases from J, the junction contained 10 bases not matched to a gene. Germline lookup yields CDR1 SGHDT and CDR2 YYEEEE. This CDR3 has 16 amino acids.

This sequence joins TRBV29-1 and TRBJ1-1; a weak D match, TRBD1 (6 bases). This CDR3 region has 14 residues. V was clipped by 7 bases and J by 5 bases, with 20 bases between them. Germline V lookup: CDR1 SQVTM, CDR2 ANQGSEA. CDR3 nucleotides: TGCAGCGCGCTCCAACAGGGTAGTGGAACTGAAGCTTTCTTT. Translated: CSALQQGSGTEAFF.

By frequency in the sample, this clone is medium-sized. The chain has TRBV6-6 and TRBJ1-4, with D maybe TRBD1 (6 bases). V dropped 6 bases and J dropped 7 bases, with 18 bases sitting between them. The CDR3 contains 15 residues. CDR1 and CDR2 from the germline V gene are MNHNY and SVGAGI (reference sequence). CDR3 loop: CASSPPPDRPEKLFF. The CDR3 DNA sequence: TGTGCCAGCAGCCCGCCCCCAGACAGGCCTGAAAAACTGTTTTTT.

The chain combines TRBV7-2 with TRBJ1-5, with D possibly TRBD1 on 5 matching bases. CDR3 length equals 17 residues. V lost 5 bases to trimming and J lost 0 bases, with 17 bases between them. Germline V CDR1 and CDR2: SGHTA, FQGNSA. CDR3 residues: CASSQRNDRYSNQPQHF. CDR3 bases: TGTGCCAGCAGCCAGCGAAACGACAGATATAGCAATCAGCCCCAGCATTTT.